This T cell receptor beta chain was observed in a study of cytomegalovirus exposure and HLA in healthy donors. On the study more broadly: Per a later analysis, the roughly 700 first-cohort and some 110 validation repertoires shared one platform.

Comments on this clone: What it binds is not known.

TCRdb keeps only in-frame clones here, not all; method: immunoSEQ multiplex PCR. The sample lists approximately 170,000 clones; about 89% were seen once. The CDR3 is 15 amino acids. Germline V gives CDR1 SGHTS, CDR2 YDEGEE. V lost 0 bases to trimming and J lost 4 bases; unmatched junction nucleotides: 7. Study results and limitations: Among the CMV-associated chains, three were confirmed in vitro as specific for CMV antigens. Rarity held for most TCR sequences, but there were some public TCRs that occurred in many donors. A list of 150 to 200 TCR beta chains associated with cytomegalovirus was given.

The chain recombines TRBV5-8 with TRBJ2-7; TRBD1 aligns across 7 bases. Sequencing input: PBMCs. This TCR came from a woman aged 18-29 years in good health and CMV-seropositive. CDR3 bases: TGTGCCAGCAGCTTGGCAGGCCAGGGGGTGTACGAGCAGTACTTC. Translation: CASSLAGQGVYEQYF.